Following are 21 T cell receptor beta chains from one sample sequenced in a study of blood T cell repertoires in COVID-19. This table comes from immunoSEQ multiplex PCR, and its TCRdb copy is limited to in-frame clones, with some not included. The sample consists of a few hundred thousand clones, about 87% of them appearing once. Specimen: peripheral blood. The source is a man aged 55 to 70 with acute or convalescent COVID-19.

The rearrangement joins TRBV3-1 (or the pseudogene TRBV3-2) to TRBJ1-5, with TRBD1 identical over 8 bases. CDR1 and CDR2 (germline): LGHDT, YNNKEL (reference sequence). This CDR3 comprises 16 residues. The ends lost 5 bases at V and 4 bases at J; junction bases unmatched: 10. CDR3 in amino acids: CASSTRTGLRNQPQHF. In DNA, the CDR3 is TGTGCCAGCAGCACCCGGACAGGGCTGCGGAATCAGCCCCAGCATTTT.

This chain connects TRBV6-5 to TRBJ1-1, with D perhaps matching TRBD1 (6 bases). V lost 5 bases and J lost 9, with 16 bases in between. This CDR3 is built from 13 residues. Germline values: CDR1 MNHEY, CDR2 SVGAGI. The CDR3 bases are TGTGCCAGCAGTACTACAGGGTTAACGAAAGCTTTCTTT. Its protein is CASSTTGLTKAFF.

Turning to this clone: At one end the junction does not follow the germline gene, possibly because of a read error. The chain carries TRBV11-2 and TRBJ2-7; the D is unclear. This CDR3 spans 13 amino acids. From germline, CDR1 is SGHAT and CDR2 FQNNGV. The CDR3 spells CASSLEARDEQYF. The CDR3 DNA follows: TGTGCCAGCAGCCTAGAGGCCCGGGACGAGCAGTACTTC.

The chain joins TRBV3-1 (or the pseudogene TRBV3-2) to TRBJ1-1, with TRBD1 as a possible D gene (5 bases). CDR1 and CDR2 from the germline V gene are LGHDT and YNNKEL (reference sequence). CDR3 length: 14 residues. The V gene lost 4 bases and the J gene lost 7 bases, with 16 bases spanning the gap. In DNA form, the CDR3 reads TGTGCCAGCAGCCCGCATGGCGGGGGTGATGAAGCTTTCTTT. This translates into CASSPHGGGDEAFF.

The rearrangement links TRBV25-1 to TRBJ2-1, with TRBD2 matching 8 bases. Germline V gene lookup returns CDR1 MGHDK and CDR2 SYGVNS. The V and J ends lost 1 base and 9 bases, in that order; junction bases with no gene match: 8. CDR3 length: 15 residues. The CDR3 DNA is TGTGCCAGCAGTGAATGGAGCGGGGGAACAAGTGAGCAGTTCTTC. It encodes CASSEWSGGTSEQFF.

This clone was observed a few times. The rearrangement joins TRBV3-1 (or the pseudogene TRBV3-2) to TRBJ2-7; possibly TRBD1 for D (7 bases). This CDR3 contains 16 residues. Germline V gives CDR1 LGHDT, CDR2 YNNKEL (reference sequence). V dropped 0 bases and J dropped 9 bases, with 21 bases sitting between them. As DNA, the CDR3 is TGTGCCAGCAGCCAAGATATCGTTGGAGGGGGCGCATCGCAGTACTTC. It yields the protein CASSQDIVGGGASQYF.

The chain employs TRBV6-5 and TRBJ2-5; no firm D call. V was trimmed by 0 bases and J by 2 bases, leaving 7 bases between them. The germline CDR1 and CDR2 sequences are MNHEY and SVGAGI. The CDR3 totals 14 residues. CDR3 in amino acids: CASSYSYSQETQYF. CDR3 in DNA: TGTGCCAGCAGTTACTCGTACAGTCAAGAGACCCAGTACTTC.

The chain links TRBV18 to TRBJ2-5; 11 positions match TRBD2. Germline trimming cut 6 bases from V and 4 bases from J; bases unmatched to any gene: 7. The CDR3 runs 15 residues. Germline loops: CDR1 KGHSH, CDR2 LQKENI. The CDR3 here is CASSLAGGAGETQYF. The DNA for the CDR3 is TGTGCCAGCTCGCTAGCGGGGGGCGCGGGAGAGACCCAGTACTTC.

The DNA for the CDR3 is TGTGCCAGCAGGGAACAGGGGCCGTCAGAAAAACTGTTTTTT. Residues: CASREQGPSEKLFF. This chain links TRBV2 with TRBJ1-4, with 7 bases matching TRBD1. The germline V gene encodes CDR1 SNHLY and CDR2 FYNNEI. The CDR3 is 14 amino acids. The V segment lost 6 bases and the J segment 8 bases; nucleotides outside the gene matches: 9.

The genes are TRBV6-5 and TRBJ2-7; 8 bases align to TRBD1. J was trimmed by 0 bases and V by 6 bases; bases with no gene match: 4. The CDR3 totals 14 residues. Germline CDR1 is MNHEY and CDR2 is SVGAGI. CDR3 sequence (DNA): TGTGCCAGCAGCCCCGGGACAGGCTCCTACGAGCAGTACTTC. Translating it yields CASSPGTGSYEQYF.

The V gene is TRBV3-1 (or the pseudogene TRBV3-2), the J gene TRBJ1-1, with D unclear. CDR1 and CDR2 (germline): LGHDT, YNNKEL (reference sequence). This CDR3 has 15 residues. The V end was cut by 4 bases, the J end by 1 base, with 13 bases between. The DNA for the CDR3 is TGTGCCAGCAGCCGGATCCGGGAGGGGAACACTGAAGCTTTCTTT. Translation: CASSRIREGNTEAFF.

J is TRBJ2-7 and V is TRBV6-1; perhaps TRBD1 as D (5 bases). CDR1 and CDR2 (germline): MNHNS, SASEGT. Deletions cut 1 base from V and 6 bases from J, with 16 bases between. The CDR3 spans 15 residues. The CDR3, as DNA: TGTGCCAGCAGTGAAGATCTCTCGACAGTTGGCGAGCAGTACTTC. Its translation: CASSEDLSTVGEQYF.

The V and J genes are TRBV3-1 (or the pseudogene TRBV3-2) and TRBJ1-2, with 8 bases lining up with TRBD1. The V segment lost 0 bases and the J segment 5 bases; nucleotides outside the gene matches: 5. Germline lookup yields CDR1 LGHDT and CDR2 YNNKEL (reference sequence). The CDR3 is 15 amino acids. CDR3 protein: CASSQEATGGYGYTF. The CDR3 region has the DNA TGTGCCAGCAGCCAAGAAGCCACAGGGGGATATGGCTACACCTTC.

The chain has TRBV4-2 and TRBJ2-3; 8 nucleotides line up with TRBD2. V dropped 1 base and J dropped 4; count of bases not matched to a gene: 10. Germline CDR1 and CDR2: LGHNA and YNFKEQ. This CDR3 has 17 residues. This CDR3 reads CASSQVLDGGASDTQYF. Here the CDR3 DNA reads TGTGCCAGCAGCCAAGTATTGGACGGGGGGGCCTCAGATACGCAGTATTTT.

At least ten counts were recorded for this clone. The CDR3 loop is CASRGSGTGAQETQYF. The CDR3 bases are TGTGCCAGCAGAGGCTCCGGGACAGGGGCCCAAGAGACCCAGTACTTC. This chain connects TRBV28 to TRBJ2-5, with 10 bases aligning to TRBD1. This CDR3 region has 16 residues. The trim removed 6 bases at V and 1 base at J, leaving 8 bases unmatched. CDR1 is MDHEN and CDR2 is SYDVKM in the germline V gene.

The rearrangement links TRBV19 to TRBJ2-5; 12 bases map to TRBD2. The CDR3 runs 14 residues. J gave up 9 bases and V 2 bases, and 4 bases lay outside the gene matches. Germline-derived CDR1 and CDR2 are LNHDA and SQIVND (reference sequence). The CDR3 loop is CASSIRPSGGAQYF. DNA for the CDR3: TGTGCCAGTAGTATAAGGCCTAGCGGGGGGGCCCAGTACTTC.

The CDR3 is CASSIRWGGDTEAFF. DNA for the CDR3: TGTGCCAGCAGCATTAGATGGGGGGGGGACACTGAAGCTTTCTTT. The gene calls are TRBV11-2 and TRBJ1-1, with a weak D call TRBD1 (5 bases). Germline CDR1 reads SGHAT; CDR2 reads FQNNGV. The V gene lost 5 bases and the J gene lost 3 bases, with 16 bases spanning the gap. The CDR3 contains 15 residues.

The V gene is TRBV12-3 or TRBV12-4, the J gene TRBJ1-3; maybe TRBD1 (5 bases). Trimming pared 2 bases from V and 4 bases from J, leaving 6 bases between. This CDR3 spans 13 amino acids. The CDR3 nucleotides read TGTGCCAGCAGTTTAAAGGGGGGAAACACCATATATTTT. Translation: CASSLKGGNTIYF.

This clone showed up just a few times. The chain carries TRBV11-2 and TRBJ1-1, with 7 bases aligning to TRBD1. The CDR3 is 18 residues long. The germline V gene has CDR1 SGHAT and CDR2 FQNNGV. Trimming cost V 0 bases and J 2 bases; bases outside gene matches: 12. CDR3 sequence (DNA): TGTGCCAGCAGCTTAGATTACCGGGACAGAAGGGGAAACACTGAAGCTTTCTTT. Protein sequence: CASSLDYRDRRGNTEAFF. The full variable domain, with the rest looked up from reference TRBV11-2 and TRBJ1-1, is EAGVAQSPRYKIIEKRQSVAFWCNPISGHATLYWYQQILGQGPKLLIQFQNNGVVDDSQLPKDRFSAERLKGVDSTLKIQPAKLEDSAVYLCASSLDYRDRRGNTEAFFGQGTRLTVV.

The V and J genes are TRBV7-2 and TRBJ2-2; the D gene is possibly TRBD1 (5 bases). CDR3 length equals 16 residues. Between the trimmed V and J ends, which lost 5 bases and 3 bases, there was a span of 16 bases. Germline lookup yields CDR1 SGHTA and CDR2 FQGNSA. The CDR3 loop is CASSGMTVLHTGELFF. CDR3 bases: TGTGCCAGCAGCGGGATGACAGTGTTGCACACCGGGGAGCTGTTTTTT.

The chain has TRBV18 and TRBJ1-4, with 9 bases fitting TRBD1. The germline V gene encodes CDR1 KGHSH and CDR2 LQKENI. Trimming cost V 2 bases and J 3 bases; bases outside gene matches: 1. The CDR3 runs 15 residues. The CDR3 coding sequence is TGTGCCAGCTCACCAGGGACAGGGTCTAATGAAAAACTGTTTTTT. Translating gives CASSPGTGSNEKLFF.